This T cell receptor beta chain was profiled in a study of T cell changes during pregnancy in multiple sclerosis. Some clones are missing from TCRdb's copy, which holds only in-frame ones; the method was immunoSEQ multiplex PCR. The table has around 62,000 clones, approximately 90% seen once. Trimming removed 7 bases from V and 5 bases from J, with 15 bases in between. The germline CDR1 and CDR2 sequences are SNHLY and FYNNEI. This CDR3 comprises 14 residues. The chain uses TRBV2 and TRBJ2-1; D might be TRBD1 (6 bases). This TCR was sampled from a female donor with multiple sclerosis, enrolled in a pregnancy study. This specimen consisted of peripheral blood, obtained in the first trimester of pregnancy. This CDR3 is CASTRRDTHNEQFF. CDR3 nucleotide sequence: TGTGCCAGCACGAGAAGGGACACGCACAATGAGCAGTTCTTC. Using reference TRBV2 and TRBJ2-1 for the parts outside the CDR3, the full variable domain is EPEVTQTPSHQVTQMGQEVILRCVPISNHLYFYWYRQILGQKVEFLVSFYNNEISEKSEIFDDQFSVERPDGSNFTLKIRSTKLEDSAMYFCASTRRDTHNEQFFGPGTRLTVL.